This TCR beta chain was found in a study of blood T cells in healthy people across ages. Study outcomes and limitations: In long-lived donors, naive CD4+ cell counts and diversity exceeded those of aged donors.

Germline loops: CDR1 SEHNR, CDR2 FQNEAQ (reference sequence). The CDR3 has 16 amino acids. V dropped 4 bases and J dropped 7; count of bases not matched to a gene: 14. This clonotype was observed a handful of times. The antigen remains unidentified. Next came a second PCR, run for roughly 6 to 11 cycles, which used a sample-barcoded 5' primer along with a J-beta primer mix. Each CDR3 protein gets one entry after TCRdb re-called the 5' RACE reads with MiXCR. Among approximately 820,000 distinct CDR3 sequences listed, roughly 44% were seen once. This sequence joins TRBV7-9 and TRBJ2-7; 9 positions agree with TRBD1. The receptor was isolated from a man aged 55 to 70 in good health. The sequenced material came from blood. Here the CDR3 DNA reads TGTGCCAGCAGCTCCACGGGACAGGGTGAGGCTGGTGAGCAGTACTTC. Translated: CASSSTGQGEAGEQYF.